The 6 T cell receptor beta chains reported below all come from one sample, sequenced in a study of relationships among human T cell subsets. Regulatory T cells were selected from positively selected CD4+ cells using anti-CD25 beads. Semiquantitative ARM-PCR amplified T cell receptor alpha and beta CDR3 regions from mRNA. ARM-PCR used tagged nested gene-specific primers, then communal superprimers for exponential amplification. Each CDR3 protein is one row after TCRdb ran MiXCR on the multiplex PCR reads. The sample yields 13,000 to 15,000 distinct CDR3 sequences, approximately 60% seen once. Sequenced material: Tregs sorted from blood. All receptors derive from a man aged 35-49 years in good health.

V is TRBV4-1 and J is TRBJ2-1; unclear D gene. Trimming removed 1 base at V and 2 bases at J, with 9 bases between. The germline V gene has CDR1 MGHRA and CDR2 YSYEKL. This CDR3 comprises 15 residues. CDR3 protein: CASSQVLTTYNEQFF. CDR3 in DNA: TGCGCCAGCAGCCAAGTTTTGACAACCTACAATGAGCAGTTCTTC.

The V gene is TRBV6-5, the J gene TRBJ2-5; 7 positions match TRBD1. With 4 bases clipped from V and 5 bases from J, the junction kept 10 bases outside the gene matches. The V gene's germline CDR1 is MNHEY and CDR2 SVGAGI. The CDR3 spans 15 residues. CDR3 protein: CASSSPQRGRETQYF. The CDR3 region has the DNA TGTGCCAGCAGTTCTCCTCAGAGGGGGCGGGAGACCCAGTACTTC.

The chain is built from TRBV4-1 and TRBJ2-5, with D perhaps given as TRBD1 or TRBD2 (5 bases each). CDR3 length: 16 amino acids. Per the germline V gene, CDR1 is MGHRA and CDR2 is YSYEKL. V was trimmed by 2 bases and J by 10 bases, leaving 23 bases between them. The CDR3, as DNA: TGCGCCAGCAGCCAATCAATCAGGGCAGGATATCGGGACCAGTACTTC. This gives the protein CASSQSIRAGYRDQYF.

This sequence joins TRBV10-2 and TRBJ2-7; 12 nucleotides align to TRBD2. V lost 4 bases and J lost 7; bases outside the gene matches: 5. The length of the CDR3 is 14 residues. CDR1 is WSHSY, CDR2 SAAADI, per germline. In DNA, the CDR3 is TGCGCCAGCAGTGTGCTAGCGGGAGGGGGTGAGCAGTACTTC. As protein: CASSVLAGGGEQYF.

There are a few counts of this clonotype. V and J are TRBV5-8 and TRBJ1-5; D ambiguous. Germline CDR1 SGHTS, CDR2 YDEGEE. Deletions cut 1 base from V and 5 bases from J, with 10 bases between. The CDR3 spans 14 residues. Written as DNA, the CDR3 is TGTGCCAGCAGCTTGACGCACACCGATCAGCCCCAGCATTTT. It codes for CASSLTHTDQPQHF.

This clonotype was observed a handful of times. V gene TRBV6-1 combines with J gene TRBJ1-6; no definite D call. The CDR3 is 16 residues long. CDR1 MNHNS and CDR2 SASEGT come from the germline V gene. V lost 7 bases and J 10 bases, leaving 23 bases between the germline ends. DNA of the CDR3: TGTGCCAGCACCCTGGGGTCAGTACGCCCTGAATCACCCCTCCACTTT. Amino acids: CASTLGSVRPESPLHF.